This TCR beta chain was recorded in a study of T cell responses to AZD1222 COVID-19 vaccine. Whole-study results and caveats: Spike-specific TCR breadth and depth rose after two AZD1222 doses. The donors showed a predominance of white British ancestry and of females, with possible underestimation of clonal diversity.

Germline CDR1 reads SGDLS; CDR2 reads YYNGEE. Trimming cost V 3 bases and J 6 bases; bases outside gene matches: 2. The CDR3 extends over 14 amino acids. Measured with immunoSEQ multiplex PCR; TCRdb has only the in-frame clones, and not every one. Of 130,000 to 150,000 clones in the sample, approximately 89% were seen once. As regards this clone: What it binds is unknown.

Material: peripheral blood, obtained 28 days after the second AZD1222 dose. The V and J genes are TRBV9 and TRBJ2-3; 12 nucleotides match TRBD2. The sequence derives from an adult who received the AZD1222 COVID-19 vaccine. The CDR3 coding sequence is TGTGCCAGCAGCGCTAGCGGGAGGGCTGATACGCAGTATTTT. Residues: CASSASGRADTQYF.